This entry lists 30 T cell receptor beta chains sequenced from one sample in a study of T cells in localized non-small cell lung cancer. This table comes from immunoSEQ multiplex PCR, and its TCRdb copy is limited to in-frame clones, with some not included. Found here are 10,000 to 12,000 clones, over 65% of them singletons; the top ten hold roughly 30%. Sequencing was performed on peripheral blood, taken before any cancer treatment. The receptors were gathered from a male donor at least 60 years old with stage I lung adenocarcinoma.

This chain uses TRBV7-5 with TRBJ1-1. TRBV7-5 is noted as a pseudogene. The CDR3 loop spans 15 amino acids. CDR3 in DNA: TGTGTCAGAAGCTTAAGTAACCCGAGGGACACTGAAGCTTTCTTT. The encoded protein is CVRSLSNPRDTEAFF.

The CDR3 DNA is TGCGCCAGCAGCTTGGGCCCTAGCGGGGGCGGGCAGTATTTT. Protein: CASSLGPSGGGQYF. V gene TRBV5-1 combines with J gene TRBJ2-3; 10 positions agree with TRBD2. J lost 11 bases, V lost 0 bases, and 6 bases had no gene match. The germline V gene has CDR1 SGHRS and CDR2 YFSETQ. This CDR3 is built from 14 residues.

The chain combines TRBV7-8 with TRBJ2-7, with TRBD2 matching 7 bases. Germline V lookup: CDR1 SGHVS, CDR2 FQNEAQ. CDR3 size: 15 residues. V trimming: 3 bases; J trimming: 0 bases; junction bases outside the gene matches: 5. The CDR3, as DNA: TGTGCCAGCAGCTTTTTGCGGGGGAGCTCCTACGAGCAGTACTTC. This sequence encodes CASSFLRGSSYEQYF.

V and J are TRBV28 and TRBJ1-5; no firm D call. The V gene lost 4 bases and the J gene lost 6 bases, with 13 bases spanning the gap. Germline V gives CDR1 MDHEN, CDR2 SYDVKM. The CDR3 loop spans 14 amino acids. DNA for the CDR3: TGTGCCAGCAGTTCCTCAAGCTTTGGTCAGCCCCAGCATTTT. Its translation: CASSSSSFGQPQHF.

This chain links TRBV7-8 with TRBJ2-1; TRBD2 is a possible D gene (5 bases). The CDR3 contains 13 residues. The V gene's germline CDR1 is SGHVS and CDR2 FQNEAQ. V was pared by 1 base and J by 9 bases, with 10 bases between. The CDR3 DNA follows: TGTGCCAGCAGCTTAGGAGGGTATAGTGAGCAGTTCTTC. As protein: CASSLGGYSEQFF.

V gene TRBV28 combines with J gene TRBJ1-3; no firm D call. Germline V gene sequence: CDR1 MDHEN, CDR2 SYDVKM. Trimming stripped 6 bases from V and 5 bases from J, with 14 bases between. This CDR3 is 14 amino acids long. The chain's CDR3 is CASRTPTPRNTIYF. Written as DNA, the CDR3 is TGTGCCAGCAGGACCCCGACACCCAGAAACACCATATATTTT.

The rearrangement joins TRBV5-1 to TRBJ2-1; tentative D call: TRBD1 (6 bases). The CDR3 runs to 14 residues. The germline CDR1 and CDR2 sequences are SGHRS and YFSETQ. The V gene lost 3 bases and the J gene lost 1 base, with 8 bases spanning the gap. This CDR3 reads CASSSDRSYNEQFF. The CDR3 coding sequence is TGCGCCAGCAGCTCTGACAGGTCCTACAATGAGCAGTTCTTC.

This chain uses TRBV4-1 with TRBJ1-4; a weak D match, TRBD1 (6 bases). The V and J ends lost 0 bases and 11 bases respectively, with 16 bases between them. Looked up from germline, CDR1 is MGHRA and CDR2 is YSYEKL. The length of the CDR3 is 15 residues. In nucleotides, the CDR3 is TGCGCCAGCAGCCAAGAAGAGGGGGGGGTGGGGAAACTGTTTTTT. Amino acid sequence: CASSQEEGGVGKLFF.

The CDR3 here is CSARDLSSYTF. CDR3 coding DNA: TGCAGTGCTAGAGATCTTAGTAGCTACACCTTC. The V gene is TRBV20-1, the J gene TRBJ1-2, with D hard to call. V shed 0 bases and J shed 9 bases, with 8 bases lying between them. Germline CDR1 DFQATT, CDR2 SNEGSKA (reference sequence). This CDR3 is 11 amino acids long.

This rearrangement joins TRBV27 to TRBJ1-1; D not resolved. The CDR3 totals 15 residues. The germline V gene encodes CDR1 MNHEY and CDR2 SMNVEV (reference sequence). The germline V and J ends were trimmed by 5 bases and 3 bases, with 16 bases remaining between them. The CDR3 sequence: CASSLQGSVYTEAFF. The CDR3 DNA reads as TGTGCCAGCAGTCTCCAAGGGAGTGTTTACACTGAAGCTTTCTTT.

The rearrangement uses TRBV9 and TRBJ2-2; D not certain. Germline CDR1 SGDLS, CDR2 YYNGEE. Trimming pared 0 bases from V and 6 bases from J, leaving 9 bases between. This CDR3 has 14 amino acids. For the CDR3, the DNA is TGTGCCAGCAGCGTAGTGTTGGGGTCCGGGGAGCTGTTTTTT. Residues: CASSVVLGSGELFF.

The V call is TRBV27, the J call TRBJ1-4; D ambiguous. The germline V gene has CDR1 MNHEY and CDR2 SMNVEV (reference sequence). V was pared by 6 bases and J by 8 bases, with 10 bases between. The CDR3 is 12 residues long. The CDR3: CASSRGGEKLFF. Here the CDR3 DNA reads TGTGCCAGCAGCCGCGGCGGCGAAAAACTGTTTTTT. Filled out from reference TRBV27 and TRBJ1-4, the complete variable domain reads EAQVTQNPRYLITVTGKKLTVTCSQNMNHEYMSWYRQDPGLGLRQIYYSMNVEVTDKGDVPEGYKVSRKEKRNFPLILESPSPNQTSLYFCASSRGGEKLFFGSGTQLSVL.

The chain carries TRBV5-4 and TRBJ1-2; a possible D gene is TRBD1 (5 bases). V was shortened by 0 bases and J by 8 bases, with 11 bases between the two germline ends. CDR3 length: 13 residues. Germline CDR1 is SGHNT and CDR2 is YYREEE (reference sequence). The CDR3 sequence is CASSLGQGEGYTF. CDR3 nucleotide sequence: TGTGCCAGCAGCTTGGGGCAGGGAGAAGGCTACACCTTC.

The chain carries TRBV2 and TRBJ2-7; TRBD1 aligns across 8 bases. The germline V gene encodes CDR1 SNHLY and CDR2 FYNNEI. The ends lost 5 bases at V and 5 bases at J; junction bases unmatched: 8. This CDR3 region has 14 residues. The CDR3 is CASSLSGGEDEQYF. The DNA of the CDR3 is TGTGCCAGCAGTCTCTCAGGGGGCGAAGACGAGCAGTACTTC. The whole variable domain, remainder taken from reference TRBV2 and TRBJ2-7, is EPEVTQTPSHQVTQMGQEVILRCVPISNHLYFYWYRQILGQKVEFLVSFYNNEISEKSEIFDDQFSVERPDGSNFTLKIRSTKLEDSAMYFCASSLSGGEDEQYFGPGTRLTVT.

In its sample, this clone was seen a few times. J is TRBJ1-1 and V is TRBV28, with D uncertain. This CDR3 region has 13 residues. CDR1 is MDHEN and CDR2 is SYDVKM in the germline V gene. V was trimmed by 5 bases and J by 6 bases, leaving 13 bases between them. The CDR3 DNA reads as TGTGCCAGCAGTCTTGGGAGCCCAGCTGAAGCTTTCTTT. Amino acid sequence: CASSLGSPAEAFF.

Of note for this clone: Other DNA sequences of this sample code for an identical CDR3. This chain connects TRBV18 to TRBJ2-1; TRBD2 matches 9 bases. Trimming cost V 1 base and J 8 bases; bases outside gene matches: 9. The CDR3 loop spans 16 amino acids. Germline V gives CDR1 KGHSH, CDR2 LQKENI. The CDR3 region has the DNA TGTGCCAGCTCACCACAAGGCGCGGGGGGGCAAGATGAGCAGTTCTTC. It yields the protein CASSPQGAGGQDEQFF.

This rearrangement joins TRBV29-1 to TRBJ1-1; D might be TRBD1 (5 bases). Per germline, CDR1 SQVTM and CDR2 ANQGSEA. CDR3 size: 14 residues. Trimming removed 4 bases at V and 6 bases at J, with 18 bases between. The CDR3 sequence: CSVAWGLWEAEAFF. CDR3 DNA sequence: TGCAGCGTTGCCTGGGGACTATGGGAGGCTGAAGCTTTCTTT.

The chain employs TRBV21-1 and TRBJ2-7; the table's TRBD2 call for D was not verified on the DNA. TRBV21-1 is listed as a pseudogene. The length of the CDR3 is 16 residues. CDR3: CASSNYRDYPSYEQYF. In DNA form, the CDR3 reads TGTGCCAGCAGCAATTACCGGGACTATCCATCCTACGAGCAGTACTTC.

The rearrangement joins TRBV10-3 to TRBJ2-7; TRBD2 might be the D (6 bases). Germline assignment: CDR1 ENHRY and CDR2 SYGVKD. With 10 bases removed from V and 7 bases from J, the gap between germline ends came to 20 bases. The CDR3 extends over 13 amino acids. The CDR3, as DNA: TGTGCCACCTCCTCCGGGGGAGATGATGAGCAGTACTTC. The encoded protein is CATSSGGDDEQYF.

The CDR3 is CASSLPNAMNTEAFF. The CDR3 bases are TGTGCCAGCAGTTTACCTAATGCGATGAACACTGAAGCTTTCTTT. The V and J genes are TRBV28 and TRBJ1-1; D not certain. Germline CDR1 is MDHEN and CDR2 is SYDVKM. V was clipped by 2 bases and J by 0 bases, with 10 bases between them. There are 15 residues in the CDR3.

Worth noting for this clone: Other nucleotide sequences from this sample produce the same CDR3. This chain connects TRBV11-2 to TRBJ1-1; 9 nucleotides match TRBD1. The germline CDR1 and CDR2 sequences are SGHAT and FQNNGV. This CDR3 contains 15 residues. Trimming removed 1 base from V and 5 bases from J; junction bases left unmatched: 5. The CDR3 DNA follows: TGTGCCAGCAGCTTAGGGTACAGGGGGCCGACTGAAGCTTTCTTT. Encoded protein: CASSLGYRGPTEAFF.

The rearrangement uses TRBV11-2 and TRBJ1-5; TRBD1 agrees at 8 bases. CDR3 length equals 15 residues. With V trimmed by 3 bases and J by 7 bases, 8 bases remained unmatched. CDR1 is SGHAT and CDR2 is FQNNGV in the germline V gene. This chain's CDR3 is CASSLGRGLGQPQHF. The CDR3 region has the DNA TGTGCCAGCAGCTTGGGCAGGGGGCTAGGCCAGCCCCAGCATTTT.

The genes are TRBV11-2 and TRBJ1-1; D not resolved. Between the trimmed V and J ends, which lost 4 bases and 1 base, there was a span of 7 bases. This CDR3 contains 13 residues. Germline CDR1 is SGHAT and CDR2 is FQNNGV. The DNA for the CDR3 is TGTGCCAGCAGCTCATCACCGAACACTGAAGCTTTCTTT. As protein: CASSSSPNTEAFF.

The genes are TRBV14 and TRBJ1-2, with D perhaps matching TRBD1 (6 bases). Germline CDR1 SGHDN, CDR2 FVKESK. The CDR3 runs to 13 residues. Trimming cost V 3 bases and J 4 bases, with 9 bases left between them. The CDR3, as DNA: TGTGCCAGCAGCCAGCAGGGGACCTATGGCTACACCTTC. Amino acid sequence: CASSQQGTYGYTF.

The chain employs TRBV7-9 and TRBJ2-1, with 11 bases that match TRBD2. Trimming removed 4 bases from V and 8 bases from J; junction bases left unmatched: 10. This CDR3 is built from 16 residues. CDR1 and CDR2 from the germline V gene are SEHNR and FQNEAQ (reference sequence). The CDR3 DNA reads TGTGCCAGCAGCTATTATAGCGGGGGGGCCCGACATGAGCAGTTCTTC. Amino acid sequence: CASSYYSGGARHEQFF.

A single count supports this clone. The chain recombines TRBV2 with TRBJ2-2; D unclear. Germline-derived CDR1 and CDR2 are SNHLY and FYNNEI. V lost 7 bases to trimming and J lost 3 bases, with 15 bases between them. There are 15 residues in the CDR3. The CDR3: CASNPPLPYTGELFF. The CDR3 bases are TGTGCCAGCAATCCTCCTCTCCCCTACACCGGGGAGCTGTTTTTT.

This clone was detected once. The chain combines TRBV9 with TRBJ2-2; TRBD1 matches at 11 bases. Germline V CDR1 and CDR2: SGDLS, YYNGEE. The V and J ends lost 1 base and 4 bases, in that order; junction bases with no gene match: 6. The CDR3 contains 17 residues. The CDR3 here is CASSVLPGQGGTGELFF. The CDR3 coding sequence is TGTGCCAGCAGCGTACTCCCGGGACAGGGGGGCACCGGGGAGCTGTTTTTT.

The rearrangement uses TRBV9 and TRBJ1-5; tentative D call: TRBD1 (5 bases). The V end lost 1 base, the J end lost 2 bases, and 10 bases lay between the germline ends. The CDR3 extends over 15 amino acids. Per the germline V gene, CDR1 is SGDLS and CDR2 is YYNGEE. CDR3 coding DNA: TGTGCCAGCAGCGTATTGGGGGACGGCAATCAGCCCCAGCATTTT. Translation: CASSVLGDGNQPQHF.

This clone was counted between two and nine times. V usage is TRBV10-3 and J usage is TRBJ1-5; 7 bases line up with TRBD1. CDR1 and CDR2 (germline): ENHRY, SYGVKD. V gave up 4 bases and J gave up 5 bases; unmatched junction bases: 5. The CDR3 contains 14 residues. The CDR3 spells CAISVEGADQPQHF. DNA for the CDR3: TGTGCCATCAGTGTAGAGGGGGCCGATCAGCCCCAGCATTTT.

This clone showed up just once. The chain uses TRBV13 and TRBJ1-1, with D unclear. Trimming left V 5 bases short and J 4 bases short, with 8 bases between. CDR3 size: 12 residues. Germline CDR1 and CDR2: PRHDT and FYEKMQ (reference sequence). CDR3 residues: CASSREITEAFF. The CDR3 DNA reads TGTGCCAGCAGCCGGGAGATCACTGAAGCTTTCTTT.